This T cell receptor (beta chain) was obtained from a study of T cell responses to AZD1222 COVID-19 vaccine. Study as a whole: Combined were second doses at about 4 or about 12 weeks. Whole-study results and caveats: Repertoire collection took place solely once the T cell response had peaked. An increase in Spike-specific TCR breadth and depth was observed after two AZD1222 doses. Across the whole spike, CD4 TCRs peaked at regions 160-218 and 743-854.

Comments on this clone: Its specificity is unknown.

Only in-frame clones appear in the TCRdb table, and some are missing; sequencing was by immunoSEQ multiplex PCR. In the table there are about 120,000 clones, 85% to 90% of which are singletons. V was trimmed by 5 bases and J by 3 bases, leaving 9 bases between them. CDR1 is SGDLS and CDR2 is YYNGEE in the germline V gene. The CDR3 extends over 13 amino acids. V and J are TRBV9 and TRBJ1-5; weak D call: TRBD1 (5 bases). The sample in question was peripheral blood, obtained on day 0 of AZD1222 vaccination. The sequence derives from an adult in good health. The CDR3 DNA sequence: TGTGCCAGCAGTGGGGGGAACAATCAGCCCCAGCATTTT. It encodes CASSGGNNQPQHF.